The 25 T cell receptor beta chains below were found in one sample sequenced in a study of Ad26.COV2.S vaccination and SARS-CoV-2 variants. The treatment: 15 to 20 received Ad26.COV2.S at low or high dose, single or two shots; roughly five received placebo; per-sample allocation not given. Sampling happened 63 days after the first vaccine or placebo injection. Assay: immunoSEQ multiplex PCR; the TCRdb copy retains only in-frame clones and omits some. The data contain about 400,000 clones, 89% of them seen just once; the ten biggest clones take up under 2%. Sequencing was performed on peripheral blood, taken in a trial of Ad26.COV2.S vaccine versus placebo. These receptors came from a person between 18 and 59 years old who received the Ad26.COV2.S COVID-19 vaccine or a placebo.

The chain couples TRBV18 to TRBJ1-3; D is unclear. From germline, CDR1 is KGHSH and CDR2 LQKENI. The V end lost 3 bases, the J end lost 2 bases, and 8 bases lay between the germline ends. The CDR3 consists of 14 residues. The CDR3 DNA follows: TGTGCCAGCTCACCTCGGGAAGCTGGAAACACCATATATTTT. Translating gives CASSPREAGNTIYF.

This clone was seen more than once but under ten times. The CDR3 sequence: CASRGTSGRQTQYF. Written as DNA, the CDR3 is TGTGCCAGCAGAGGGACTAGCGGGAGACAGACCCAGTACTTC. This sequence joins TRBV27 and TRBJ2-5; TRBD2 matches 14 bases. Germline V CDR1 and CDR2: MNHEY, SMNVEV (reference sequence). The length of the CDR3 is 14 residues. V shed 6 bases and J 6 bases; nucleotides not matched to a gene: 3.

This clone was detected a few times. The chain couples TRBV3-1 (or the pseudogene TRBV3-2) to TRBJ1-1, with D hard to call. Looked up from germline, CDR1 is LGHDT and CDR2 is YNNKEL (reference sequence). The germline V and J ends were trimmed by 1 base and 1 base, with 10 bases remaining between them. The CDR3 extends over 15 amino acids. In DNA, the CDR3 is TGTGCCAGCAGCCAAGGGGCGGCGGGGAACACTGAAGCTTTCTTT. It yields the protein CASSQGAAGNTEAFF.

The rearrangement uses TRBV2 and TRBJ2-7; D perhaps matches TRBD1 (6 bases). This CDR3 has 12 residues. V was pared by 4 bases and J by 6 bases, with 10 bases between. Looked up from germline, CDR1 is SNHLY and CDR2 is FYNNEI. The CDR3 loop is CASSGQDGEQYF. CDR3 in DNA: TGTGCCAGCAGTGGACAGGATGGCGAGCAGTACTTC. Using reference TRBV2 and TRBJ2-7 for the parts outside the CDR3, the full variable domain is EPEVTQTPSHQVTQMGQEVILRCVPISNHLYFYWYRQILGQKVEFLVSFYNNEISEKSEIFDDQFSVERPDGSNFTLKIRSTKLEDSAMYFCASSGQDGEQYFGPGTRLTVT.

This chain connects TRBV6-2 or TRBV6-3 to TRBJ1-1; D is unclear. Trimming removed 5 bases at V and 11 bases at J, with 12 bases between. This CDR3 spans 11 amino acids. Germline assignment: CDR1 MNHEY and CDR2 SVGEGT. In DNA, the CDR3 is TGTGCCAGCAGTGAGGGCCTCGACGCTTTCTTT. Its translation is CASSEGLDAFF.

The V and J genes are TRBV11-2 and TRBJ1-4; D possibly corresponds to TRBD1 (6 bases). This CDR3 is 13 amino acids long. V shed 7 bases and J shed 10 bases, with 16 bases lying between them. Germline CDR1 is SGHAT and CDR2 is FQNNGV. CDR3: CASNRARVGKLFF. DNA for the CDR3: TGTGCCAGCAACAGGGCCCGGGTGGGAAAACTGTTTTTT. Using reference TRBV11-2 and TRBJ1-4 for the parts outside the CDR3, the full variable domain is EAGVAQSPRYKIIEKRQSVAFWCNPISGHATLYWYQQILGQGPKLLIQFQNNGVVDDSQLPKDRFSAERLKGVDSTLKIQPAKLEDSAVYLCASNRARVGKLFFGSGTQLSVL.

This chain links TRBV11-2 with TRBJ1-6; D gene uncertain. Germline CDR1 SGHAT, CDR2 FQNNGV. The V gene lost 4 bases and the J gene lost 6 bases, with 7 bases spanning the gap. This CDR3 has 13 amino acids. The CDR3 region is CASSSGSNSPLHF. Written as DNA, the CDR3 is TGTGCCAGCAGCTCCGGCAGTAATTCACCCCTCCACTTT.

This sequence joins TRBV19 and TRBJ1-2; 8 nucleotides line up with TRBD1. CDR3 size: 15 residues. CDR1 and CDR2 (germline): LNHDA, SQIVND (reference sequence). V was clipped by 3 bases and J by 8 bases; unmatched bases: 11. Here the CDR3 reads CASSILGTGVFGYTF. As DNA, the CDR3 is TGTGCCAGTAGTATCCTTGGGACAGGAGTGTTCGGCTACACCTTC.

The chain carries TRBV9 and TRBJ2-7; D may be TRBD1 (6 bases). CDR3 length: 15 residues. From germline, CDR1 is SGDLS and CDR2 YYNGEE. Trimming took 0 bases from V and 3 from J, leaving 13 bases between them. The CDR3 region is CASSVGPLGGYEQYF. The CDR3 DNA is TGTGCCAGCAGCGTAGGCCCTCTAGGGGGCTACGAGCAGTACTTC.

The rearrangement joins TRBV27 to TRBJ2-7; D is possibly TRBD2 (6 bases). The CDR3 runs 13 residues. V was shortened by 0 bases and J by 3 bases, with 6 bases between the two germline ends. Germline CDR1 and CDR2: MNHEY and SMNVEV (reference sequence). CDR3 loop: CASSLSTSYEQYF. CDR3 DNA sequence: TGTGCCAGCAGTTTATCGACTAGCTACGAGCAGTACTTC.

The gene calls are TRBV24-1 and TRBJ1-1; no firm D call. CDR1 and CDR2 (germline): KGHDR, SFDVKD. V dropped 2 bases and J dropped 7 bases, with 10 bases sitting between them. This CDR3 spans 13 amino acids. This CDR3 is CATSDWVGLEAFF. The CDR3, as DNA: TGTGCCACCAGTGATTGGGTGGGCCTTGAAGCTTTCTTT.

In its sample, this clone was seen once. The rearrangement links TRBV6-1 to TRBJ1-4, with a tentative D call TRBD1 (6 bases). The CDR3 has 19 amino acids. Germline V gene sequence: CDR1 MNHNS, CDR2 SASEGT. Trimming removed 2 bases from V and 5 bases from J, with 24 bases in between. In nucleotides, the CDR3 is TGTGCCAGCAGTGAACTCACGCCTTATAACAGGGCGAACAATGAAAAACTGTTTTTT. Amino acid sequence: CASSELTPYNRANNEKLFF.

The chain employs TRBV30 and TRBJ2-1; 8 bases map to TRBD2. CDR3 length: 19 residues. V shed 0 bases, J shed 10 bases, and the junction held 23 bases outside the gene matches. In germline, CDR1 is GTSNPN, CDR2 SVGIG (reference sequence). CDR3 amino acids: CAWSVRPLWSSGPGGEQFF. For the CDR3, the DNA is TGTGCCTGGAGTGTACGACCCCTTTGGAGTAGCGGGCCGGGGGGGGAGCAGTTCTTC.

This clone has a single count. V gene TRBV6-6 combines with J gene TRBJ2-7, with 10 bases fitting TRBD2. With V trimmed by 5 bases and J by 3 bases, 10 bases remained unmatched. CDR1 is MNHNY and CDR2 is SVGAGI in the germline V gene (reference sequence). The CDR3 covers 16 residues. The CDR3 region has the DNA TGTGCCAGCAGTGGGCTAGCGGGAGAGATTTTCTACGAGCAGTACTTC. Translation gives CASSGLAGEIFYEQYF.

V and J are TRBV10-1 and TRBJ2-3; maybe TRBD2 (6 bases). The ends were cut back, 0 bases at V and 2 bases at J, with 12 bases in the middle. Per germline, CDR1 WNHNN and CDR2 SYGVQD (reference sequence). The CDR3 is 16 residues long. For the CDR3, the DNA is TGCGCCAGCAGTGAGTCCGGTGGGGGGATCACAGATACGCAGTATTTT. Protein sequence: CASSESGGGITDTQYF.

Written as DNA, the CDR3 is TGTGCCAGCAGCACAGGGGGCGCTTCCTACGAGCAGTACTTC. Translating gives CASSTGGASYEQYF. V and J are TRBV28 and TRBJ2-7; 9 bases align to TRBD1. V was clipped by 6 bases and J by 1 base; unmatched bases: 4. The germline gives CDR1 MDHEN, CDR2 SYDVKM. This CDR3 region has 14 residues.

The V call is TRBV4-2, the J call TRBJ2-7; 7 nucleotides agree with TRBD2. V shed 2 bases and J 3 bases; nucleotides not matched to a gene: 4. CDR1 LGHNA and CDR2 YNFKEQ come from the germline V gene. The CDR3 length is 14 residues. CDR3 residues: CASSQRLAGYEQYF. CDR3 bases: TGTGCCAGCAGCCAACGACTAGCCGGCTACGAGCAGTACTTC.

The chain couples TRBV25-1 to TRBJ1-1; 8 nucleotides align to TRBD1. This CDR3 region has 14 residues. Germline CDR1 and CDR2: MGHDK and SYGVNS. With V trimmed by 3 bases and J by 0 bases, 0 bases remained unmatched. For the CDR3, the DNA is TGTGCCAGCAGTGAGACAGGGGTGAACACTGAAGCTTTCTTT. Translation: CASSETGVNTEAFF.

The rearrangement links TRBV28 to TRBJ2-2, with D tentatively TRBD1 or TRBD2 (5 bases each). The CDR3 runs 18 residues. In germline, CDR1 is MDHEN, CDR2 SYDVKM. Trimming took off 5 bases at V and 3 bases at J, with 22 bases between the two ends. CDR3 nucleotide sequence: TGTGCCAGCAGTGGGGTCGAGCCGGGACGAGTCTACACCGGGGAGCTGTTTTTT. As protein: CASSGVEPGRVYTGELFF.

This clone showed up many times. The chain is built from TRBV28 and TRBJ2-7; 13 bases match TRBD2. The J segment lost 2 bases and the V segment lost 6 bases, leaving 4 bases of the junction unmatched. This CDR3 has 15 residues. CDR1 and CDR2 from the germline V gene are MDHEN and SYDVKM. The CDR3 loop reads CASRLAGGPTYEQYF. In nucleotides, the CDR3 is TGTGCCAGCAGACTAGCGGGAGGGCCTACCTACGAGCAGTACTTC.

The V and J genes are TRBV4-1 and TRBJ2-7; no reliable D call. Trimming took 0 bases from V and 2 from J, leaving 14 bases between them. From germline, CDR1 is MGHRA and CDR2 YSYEKL. The CDR3 consists of 16 residues. The CDR3: CASSQDPASAAYEQYF. In DNA form, the CDR3 reads TGCGCCAGCAGCCAAGATCCAGCGTCGGCGGCCTACGAGCAGTACTTC.

The chain links TRBV7-2 to TRBJ2-7; D possibly matches TRBD1 or TRBD2 (5 bases each). This CDR3 contains 15 residues. V lost 5 bases and J lost 2, with 16 bases in between. CDR1 and CDR2 (germline): SGHTA, FQGNSA. This chain's CDR3 is CASSLYRDGTYEQYF. The CDR3 DNA sequence: TGTGCCAGCAGCCTTTACCGGGACGGCACCTACGAGCAGTACTTC. The entire variable domain, with the rest obtained from reference TRBV7-2 and TRBJ2-7, is as follows: GAGVSQSPSNKVTEKGKDVELRCDPISGHTALYWYRQSLGQGLEFLIYFQGNSAPDKSGLPSDRFSAERTGGSVSTLTIQRTQQEDSAVYLCASSLYRDGTYEQYFGPGTRLTVT.

The table lists this clone with a count of one. The chain couples TRBV9 to TRBJ1-2; the match to TRBD1 covers 8 bases. Trimming cost V 0 bases and J 4 bases; bases outside gene matches: 8. The CDR3 is 16 residues long. Germline V gene data show CDR1 as SGDLS and CDR2 as YYNGEE. The CDR3 reads CASSVDTQGAIYGYTF. DNA of the CDR3: TGTGCCAGCAGCGTAGACACCCAGGGGGCGATCTATGGCTACACCTTC.

This chain uses TRBV5-1 with TRBJ2-7; possibly TRBD1 or TRBD2 for D (5 bases each). Germline V gives CDR1 SGHRS, CDR2 YFSETQ. V lost 3 bases, J lost 3 bases, and 19 bases lay in between. This CDR3 is 16 amino acids long. In DNA, the CDR3 is TGCGCCAGCAGCTATGGCCGGGCGGTGAGGGGCTACGAGCAGTACTTC. Translating gives CASSYGRAVRGYEQYF.

V is TRBV28 and J is TRBJ1-6; D might be TRBD1 (5 bases). The CDR3 loop spans 14 amino acids. The germline gives CDR1 MDHEN, CDR2 SYDVKM. V gave up 6 bases and J gave up 10 bases, with 16 bases separating them. The DNA for the CDR3 is TGTGCCAGCAGACGTACAGGTGGCGGGTCACCCCTCCACTTT. It specifies CASRRTGGGSPLHF.